The next 19 T cell receptor beta chains were all read from a single sample in a study of CD8 T cells in ankylosing spondylitis. Using its own MiXCR run on the 5' RACE reads, TCRdb lists one record per CDR3 protein. The sample has about 100,000 distinct CDR3 sequences, over 6.5% seen once. The sample was blood, either unsorted or a sorted T cell fraction (not recorded which). These receptors all stem from a male donor with ankylosing spondylitis or in good health (not recorded which).

Turning to this clonotype: A much larger clone is a single base away; this may be a read error. The chain combines TRBV10-3 with TRBJ2-7; 7 bases are a match to TRBD1. The ends lost 11 bases at V and 3 bases at J; junction bases unmatched: 7. Looked up from germline, CDR1 is ENHRY and CDR2 is SYGVKD. The CDR3 has 12 amino acids. The CDR3: CAARQGYYEQYF. The CDR3, as DNA: TGTGCCGCTCGACAGGGTTACTACGAGCAGTACTTC.

This clonotype has a count of ten or more. The chain is built from TRBV4-3 and TRBJ2-3; 9 bases fit TRBD1. This CDR3 contains 18 residues. The germline gives CDR1 LGHNA, CDR2 YSLEER. V lost 0 bases and J lost 4; bases outside the gene matches: 11. The CDR3 loop is CASSQDSRTGVGADTQYF. The DNA for the CDR3 is TGCGCCAGCAGCCAAGATTCCCGGACAGGGGTCGGTGCAGATACGCAGTATTTT.

This clonotype was recorded at least ten times. V is TRBV12-3 or TRBV12-4 and J is TRBJ1-2; no clear D gene. CDR3 length equals 14 residues. Trimming stripped 8 bases from V and 5 bases from J, with 18 bases between. The CDR3 DNA follows: TGTGCCAGCCGCCCCGGGCAGGCAATTTATGGCTACACCTTC. Translating gives CASRPGQAIYGYTF.

This clonotype was observed many times. V and J are TRBV20-1 and TRBJ2-7, with 7 bases that match TRBD1. Germline trimming cut 3 bases from V and 1 base from J; bases unmatched to any gene: 6. The CDR3 consists of 14 residues. Per germline, CDR1 DFQATT and CDR2 SNEGSKA (reference sequence). In DNA, the CDR3 is TGCAGTGCTAGTTGGGGACAGCTATCCTACGAGCAGTACTTC. Protein sequence: CSASWGQLSYEQYF.

This clonotype showed up many times. This chain joins TRBV4-1 and TRBJ2-7; D is perhaps TRBD1 (6 bases). The germline V gene encodes CDR1 MGHRA and CDR2 YSYEKL. The CDR3 has 16 amino acids. V was pared by 1 base and J by 0 bases, with 13 bases between. CDR3 residues: CASSQGAQGFSYEQYF. CDR3 in DNA: TGCGCCAGCAGCCAAGGTGCACAGGGCTTCTCCTACGAGCAGTACTTC.

The table lists this clonotype with many counts. This chain links TRBV20-1 with TRBJ2-3; D uncertain. Germline assignment: CDR1 DFQATT and CDR2 SNEGSKA (reference sequence). V dropped 0 bases and J dropped 4 bases, with 8 bases sitting between them. This CDR3 is built from 13 residues. CDR3 residues: CSARDSRADTQYF. Here the CDR3 DNA reads TGCAGTGCTAGAGATTCTAGGGCAGATACGCAGTATTTT.

This clonotype was seen just once. The chain's CDR3 is CASSLVELAGRETQYF. As DNA, the CDR3 is TGTGCCAGCAGCTTAGTCGAACTAGCGGGGCGGGAGACCCAGTACTTC. The chain recombines TRBV7-6 with TRBJ2-5; 10 positions match TRBD2. The CDR3 sequence is 16 residues long. The germline V gene has CDR1 SGHVS and CDR2 FNYEAQ. V lost 1 base and J lost 5; bases outside the gene matches: 7.

This clonotype was detected only once. The gene calls are TRBV20-1 and TRBJ2-3; 13 bases align to TRBD2. Trimming cost V 7 bases and J 7 bases; bases outside gene matches: 5. Germline-derived CDR1 and CDR2 are DFQATT and SNEGSKA (reference sequence). CDR3 size: 13 residues. The CDR3 DNA follows: TGCAGTGGTGAACTAGCGGGGGGGAATACGCAGTATTTT. Residues: CSGELAGGNTQYF.

This clonotype was observed many times. The chain employs TRBV12-3 or TRBV12-4 and TRBJ2-1; D possibly corresponds to TRBD2 (6 bases). The CDR3 length is 12 residues. Trimming removed 3 bases at V and 12 bases at J, with 12 bases between. The DNA of the CDR3 is TGTGCCAGCAGTTTGACTAGTCGGGGGCAGTTCTTC. Residues: CASSLTSRGQFF.

The sample holds many counts of this clonotype. This sequence joins TRBV27 and TRBJ2-7; tentatively, D is TRBD1 (6 bases). Germline V gene lookup returns CDR1 MNHEY and CDR2 SMNVEV (reference sequence). The CDR3 has 15 residues. Trimming stripped 8 bases from V and 2 bases from J, with 19 bases between. The CDR3 loop reads CASRKQGLRTYEQYF. In DNA form, the CDR3 reads TGTGCCAGCCGTAAACAGGGTTTAAGGACCTACGAGCAGTACTTC.

This clonotype was observed a handful of times. The rearrangement links TRBV12-3 or TRBV12-4 to TRBJ2-2; possibly TRBD2 for D (5 bases). The ends were cut back, 6 bases at V and 5 bases at J, with 16 bases in the middle. The CDR3 loop spans 15 amino acids. The CDR3 nucleotides read TGTGCCAGCAGACGTCTCGAGGGATGGACCGGGGAGCTGTTTTTT. This sequence encodes CASRRLEGWTGELFF.

This clonotype came up a few times. The chain carries TRBV5-1 and TRBJ2-7, with 7 positions matching TRBD2. This CDR3 is 15 amino acids long. The V and J ends lost 0 bases and 2 bases, in that order; junction bases with no gene match: 5. Germline CDR1 reads SGHRS; CDR2 reads YFSETQ. The CDR3 sequence: CASSLASSGAYEQYF. CDR3 sequence (DNA): TGCGCCAGCAGCTTGGCGTCTAGCGGAGCCTACGAGCAGTACTTC.

This clonotype has at least ten counts. The rearrangement joins TRBV20-1 to TRBJ1-5, with D maybe TRBD1 (5 bases). The CDR3 length is 14 residues. With 1 base removed from V and 4 bases from J, the gap between germline ends came to 11 bases. CDR1 DFQATT and CDR2 SNEGSKA come from the germline V gene (reference sequence). CDR3 nucleotide sequence: TGCAGTGCTAGAGTTGGGACTGGGAATCAGCCCCAGCATTTT. Its translation is CSARVGTGNQPQHF.

This clonotype was counted ten times or more. This chain connects TRBV4-2 to TRBJ2-3; 7 nucleotides match TRBD2. This CDR3 is built from 16 residues. Germline V lookup: CDR1 LGHNA, CDR2 YNFKEQ. Trimming took 0 bases from V and 1 from J; bases not matched to a gene: 4. The CDR3 is CASSQDGGSGTDTQYF. The CDR3 DNA follows: TGTGCCAGCAGCCAAGATGGCGGGAGTGGCACAGATACGCAGTATTTT.

This clonotype appeared many times. This chain links TRBV5-1 with TRBJ2-7; 9 nucleotides agree with TRBD2. The junction had 7 bases not matched to a gene; V was cut back by 2 bases and J by 4 bases. This CDR3 is built from 15 residues. Germline CDR1 and CDR2: SGHRS and YFSETQ. The CDR3 region has the DNA TGCGCCAGCAGCTTACGTAGCGGGAGATTGTACGAGCAGTACTTC. This gives the protein CASSLRSGRLYEQYF.

This clonotype was detected many times. The chain uses TRBV3-1 and TRBJ2-2; D uncertain. This CDR3 region has 13 residues. V lost 2 bases to trimming and J lost 5 bases, with 6 bases between them. Germline loops: CDR1 LGHDT, CDR2 YNNKEL (reference sequence). The CDR3 loop reads CASSQQLTGELFF. In DNA form, the CDR3 reads TGTGCCAGCAGCCAACAGCTGACCGGGGAGCTGTTTTTT.

This clonotype was picked up many times. This chain connects TRBV27 to TRBJ1-1; D gene uncertain. The CDR3 runs 13 residues. Deletions cut 2 bases from V and 6 bases from J, with 10 bases between. The V gene's germline CDR1 is MNHEY and CDR2 SMNVEV (reference sequence). The DNA of the CDR3 is TGTGCCAGCAGTTTACGCCGACGAGCTGAAGCTTTCTTT. Its translation: CASSLRRRAEAFF.

This clonotype was picked up many times. J is TRBJ2-5 and V is TRBV20-1, with D maybe TRBD2 (5 bases). V was pared by 1 base and J by 3 bases, with 9 bases between. CDR1 DFQATT and CDR2 SNEGSKA come from the germline V gene (reference sequence). There are 13 residues in the CDR3. The DNA for the CDR3 is TGCAGTGCTAGAGGGGAGACTAAAGAGACCCAGTACTTC. Translating gives CSARGETKETQYF.

At least ten counts were recorded for this clonotype. The chain recombines TRBV6-2 or TRBV6-3 with TRBJ1-5, with a possible D match to TRBD1 (6 bases). The CDR3 totals 16 residues. V lost 4 bases to trimming and J lost 1 base, with 14 bases between them. Per the germline V gene, CDR1 is MNHEY and CDR2 is SVGEGT. Written as DNA, the CDR3 is TGTGCCAGCAGTTCCCGGGACATGGGGAGCAATCAGCCCCAGCATTTT. Translation gives CASSSRDMGSNQPQHF.